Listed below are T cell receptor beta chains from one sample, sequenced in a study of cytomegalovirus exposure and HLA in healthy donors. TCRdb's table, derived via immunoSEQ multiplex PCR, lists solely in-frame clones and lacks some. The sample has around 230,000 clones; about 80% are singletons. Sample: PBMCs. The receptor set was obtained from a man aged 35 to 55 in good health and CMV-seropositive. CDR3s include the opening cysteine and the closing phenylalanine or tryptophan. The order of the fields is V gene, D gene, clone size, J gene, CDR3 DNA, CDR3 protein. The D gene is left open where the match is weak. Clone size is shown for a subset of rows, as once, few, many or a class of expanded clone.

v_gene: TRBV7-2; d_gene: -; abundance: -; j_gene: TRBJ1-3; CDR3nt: TGTGCCAGCAGCTTAGCAGGGGTGGTAAACACCATATATTTT; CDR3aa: CASSLAGVVNTIYF
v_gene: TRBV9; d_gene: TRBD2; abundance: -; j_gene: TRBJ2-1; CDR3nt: TGTGCCAGCAGCCCCTCAGGACTAGCTGACAATGAGCAGTTCTTC; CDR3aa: CASSPSGLADNEQFF
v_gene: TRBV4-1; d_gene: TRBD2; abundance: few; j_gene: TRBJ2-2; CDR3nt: TGCGCCAGCAGCCCGATCGTTTTATCTAGCGGGATTAACACCGGGGAGCTGTTTTTT; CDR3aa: CASSPIVLSSGINTGELFF
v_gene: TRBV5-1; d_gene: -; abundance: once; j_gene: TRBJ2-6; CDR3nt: TGCGCCAGCAGCATCGACAGCCTCTCTGGGGCCAACGTCCTGACTTTC; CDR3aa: CASSIDSLSGANVLTF
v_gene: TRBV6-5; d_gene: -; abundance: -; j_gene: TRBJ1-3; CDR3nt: TGTGCCAGCAGTTACAGGACAAGCTCTGGAAACACCATATATTTT; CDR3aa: CASSYRTSSGNTIYF
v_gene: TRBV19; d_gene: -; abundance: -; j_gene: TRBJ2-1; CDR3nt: TGTGCCAGTAGTATGCCACCGTCGACTGAACAGTTCTTC; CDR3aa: CASSMPPSTEQFF
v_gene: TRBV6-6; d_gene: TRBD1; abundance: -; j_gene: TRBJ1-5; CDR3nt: TGTGCCAGCATTCTTGGACAGGCGAATCAGCCCCAGCATTTT; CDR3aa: CASILGQANQPQHF
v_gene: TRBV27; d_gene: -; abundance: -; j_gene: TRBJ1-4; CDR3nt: TGTGCCAGCCGTAGGGGGGGTGAAAAACTGTTTTTT; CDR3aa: CASRRGGEKLFF
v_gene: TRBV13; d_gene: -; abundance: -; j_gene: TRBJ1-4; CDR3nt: TGTGCCAGCAGCTCTTGGACAGACCGTGAAAAACTGTTTTTT; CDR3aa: CASSSWTDREKLFF
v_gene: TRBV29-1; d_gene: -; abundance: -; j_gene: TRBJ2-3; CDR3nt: TGCAGCGTTCCTATAAGTTATAGCACAGATACGCAGTATTTT; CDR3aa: CSVPISYSTDTQYF
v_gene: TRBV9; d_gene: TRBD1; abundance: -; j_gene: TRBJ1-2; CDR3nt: TGTGCCAGCAGCGTGATGGGACAGGCTAACTATGGCTACACCTTC; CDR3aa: CASSVMGQANYGYTF
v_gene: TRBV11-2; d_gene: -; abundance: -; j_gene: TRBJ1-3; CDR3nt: TGTGCCAGCAGCTTAGTTCTAGGTGCTACCTCTGGAAACACCATATATTTT; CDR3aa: CASSLVLGATSGNTIYF
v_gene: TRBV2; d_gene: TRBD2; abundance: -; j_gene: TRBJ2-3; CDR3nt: TGTGCCAGCAGTGTCGCTAGCGGGAGTGCAGATACGCAGTATTTT; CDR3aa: CASSVASGSADTQYF
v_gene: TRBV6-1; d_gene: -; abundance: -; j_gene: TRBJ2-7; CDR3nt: TGTGCCATCACTCTACTAGCCGGGCCCTACGAGCAGTACTTC; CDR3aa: CAITLLAGPYEQYF
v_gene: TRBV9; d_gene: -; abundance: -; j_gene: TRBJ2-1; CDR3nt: TGTGCCAGCAGCGTGACGGTGGGGAGTGAGCAGTTCTTC; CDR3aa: CASSVTVGSEQFF
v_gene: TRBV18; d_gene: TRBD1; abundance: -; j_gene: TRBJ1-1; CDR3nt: TGTGCCAGCTCACCCCCGGGACAGGGGACTGAAGCTTTCTTT; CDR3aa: CASSPPGQGTEAFF
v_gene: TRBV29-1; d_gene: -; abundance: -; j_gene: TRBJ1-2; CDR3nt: TGCAGCGTTGAAGGTCTGCCTAACTATAGCTACACCTTC; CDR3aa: CSVEGLPNYSYTF
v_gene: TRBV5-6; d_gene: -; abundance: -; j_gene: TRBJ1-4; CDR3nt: TGTGCCAGCAGCACTACGGATGCAACTAATGAAAAACTGTTTTTT; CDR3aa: CASSTTDATNEKLFF
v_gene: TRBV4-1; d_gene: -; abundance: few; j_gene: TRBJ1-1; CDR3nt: TGCGCCAGCGCCCGGGGGTTAATACTAATGAACACTGAAGCTTTCTTT; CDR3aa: CASARGLILMNTEAFF
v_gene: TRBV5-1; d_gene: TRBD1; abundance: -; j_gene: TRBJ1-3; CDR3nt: TGCGCCAGCAGCGGAACAGGGGACTCTGGAAACACCATATATTTT; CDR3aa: CASSGTGDSGNTIYF
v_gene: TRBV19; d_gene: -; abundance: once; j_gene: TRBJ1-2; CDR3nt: TGTGCCAGTAGGGCCAGGGAAGGCTATGGCTACACCTTC; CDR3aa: CASRAREGYGYTF
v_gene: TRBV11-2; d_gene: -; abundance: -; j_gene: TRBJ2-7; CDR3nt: TGTGCCAACAGCTTATCCGAATCCTTGCGACTTCCTTACGAGCAGTACTTC; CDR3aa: CANSLSESLRLPYEQYF
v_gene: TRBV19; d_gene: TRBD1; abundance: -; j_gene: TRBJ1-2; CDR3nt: TGTGCCAGTAGTCCAGCCGGGACAGGGAAGAACTATGGCTACACCTTC; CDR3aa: CASSPAGTGKNYGYTF
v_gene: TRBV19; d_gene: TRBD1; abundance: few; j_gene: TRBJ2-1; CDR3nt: TGTGCCAGTAGTACCTACAGGGGTAGGGATGAGCAGTTCTTC; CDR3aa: CASSTYRGRDEQFF
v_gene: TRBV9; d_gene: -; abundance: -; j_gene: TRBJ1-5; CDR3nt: TGTGCCAGCAGCCAAGGGGGAGGCAATCAGCCCCAGCATTTT; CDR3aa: CASSQGGGNQPQHF
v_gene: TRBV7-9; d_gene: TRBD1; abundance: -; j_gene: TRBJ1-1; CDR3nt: TGTGCCAGCAGCCAGCTCGGACAGGGGGAATATAAGAACACTGAAGCTTTCTTT; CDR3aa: CASSQLGQGEYKNTEAFF